This T cell receptor beta chain is from a study of cytomegalovirus exposure and HLA in healthy donors. Study context: One earlier analysis, a look at 150 million to 200 million T cells, found approximately 120 million unique TCR beta sequences. Findings and limits, study-wide: The classifier, whose performance was assessed in both the original and validation cohorts, reportedly diagnosed cytomegalovirus status with high specificity and sensitivity.

This CDR3 contains 15 residues. Germline CDR1 reads SGHVS; CDR2 reads FNYEAQ. V shed 2 bases and J shed 5 bases, with 12 bases lying between them. The PCR was carried out with 60 Vbeta primers and 13 Jbeta primers. TCRdb keeps only in-frame clones here, not all; method: immunoSEQ multiplex PCR. This specimen shows approximately 42,000 clones; the ten leading clones hold more than 8%. As to this clone: Its antigen is as yet unknown.

This TCR derives from a male donor in good health and CMV-seronegative. V is TRBV7-6 and J is TRBJ2-2; possibly TRBD1 for D (6 bases). The sample was PBMCs. The CDR3 DNA sequence: TGTGCCAGCAGCTTAATGCAGGGGCGGACCGGGGAGCTGTTTTTT. As protein: CASSLMQGRTGELFF.